The present T cell receptor (beta chain) was sequenced within a study of technical replicates of blood from several donors. CDR1 and CDR2 from the germline V gene are SNHLY and FYNNEI. This CDR3 spans 14 amino acids. V shed 4 bases, J shed 3 bases, and the junction held 5 bases outside the gene matches. Profiling relied on immunoSEQ multiplex PCR, and the TCRdb table lists in-frame clones only, not all of them. Among about 73,000 clones listed, over 90% were seen once. Sequenced material: PBMCs. V is TRBV2 and J is TRBJ2-7, with 8 bases matching TRBD2. The source is a human donor in good health. Some clones in this sample may be carry-over from other donors' samples. The CDR3 DNA reads as TGTGCCAGCAGTGCAGGAACTAGCGGCTACGAGCAGTACTTC. It codes for CASSAGTSGYEQYF.